Here is one T cell receptor beta chain with its context. The data stem from a study of blood T cell repertoires in COVID-19. In the authors' methods: Nucleated cell counts were estimated from reference gene primer amplification. Libraries were prepared by immunoSEQ multiplex PCR; TCRdb keeps only in-frame clonotypes and omits some of them. That table furnishes V, J and clone size, whereas the DNA furnished D and trimming. The data show roughly 190,000 clones, with around 85% seen just once and approximately 3% held by the top ten. Per the germline V gene, CDR1 is DFQATT and CDR2 is SNEGSKA (reference sequence). V was pared by 3 bases and J by 5 bases, with 1 base of the junction left unmatched. This CDR3 spans 13 amino acids.

Input material: PBMCs or T cells enriched from blood (not recorded which). The receptor's source is a woman in her 30s who had recovered from COVID-19. The V and J genes are TRBV20-1 and TRBJ2-2, with 9 bases lining up with TRBD2. CDR3 nucleotide sequence: TGCAGTGCTAGTAGCGGGGGAACCGGGGAGCTGTTTTTT. Its protein is CSASSGGTGELFF.